This entry is about one TCR beta chain. The junction and the germline gene differ at one end; a read error may be behind it. This sample is part of a study of CD8+CD57+ T cells in acquired aplastic anemia. For the study at large: The mean DNA yield obtained from sorted CD4+ and CD8+ cells came to 3 to 3.5 ug.

Germline V lookup: CDR1 SNHLY, CDR2 FYNNEI. The length of the CDR3 is 15 residues. Genomic DNA templated the TCR beta VDJ and CDR3 profiling. TCRdb reprocessed the reads with MiXCR, giving one entry per CDR3 protein. The repertoire holds fewer than 300,000 distinct CDR3 sequences, approximately 79% seen once, with 40% to 55% in the top ten. Selection for sequencing was limited to patients who had shown CD8+CD57+ cell expansion by flow cytometry. Patients, without exception, had severe acquired aplastic anemia. The sequenced sample was sorted CD4+, CD8+, or CD8+CD57+ T cells (not recorded which) from PBMCs. This receptor was taken from a human donor with aplastic anemia. The gene calls are TRBV2 and TRBJ1-2, with 9 bases matching TRBD1. The CDR3 region is CASSLTGGANTEASF. Written as DNA, the CDR3 is TGTGCCAGCAGCTTGACAGGGGGGGCGAACACTGAAGCTTCCTTT.